This TCR beta chain is drawn from a study of blood T cell repertoires in COVID-19. For the study at large: The study drew acute and convalescent COVID-19 samples from the United States, Italy and Spain.

This clone was counted a single time. Clones were read by immunoSEQ multiplex PCR, and TCRdb kept only the in-frame ones, dropping some. The sample includes about 350,000 clones, roughly 90% of them seen just once. The sequence was collected from a woman aged 60-75 years with COVID-19, enrolled during active disease. Source material: peripheral blood.

DNA for the CDR3: TGTGCCAGCAGCCGGGAGGGTTCAGCCAAAAACATTCAGTACTTC. This encodes CASSREGSAKNIQYF. The chain has TRBV5-4 and TRBJ2-4; 8 nucleotides align to TRBD2. V gave up 4 bases and J gave up 0 bases; unmatched junction bases: 3. Germline V CDR1 and CDR2: SGHNT, YYREEE (reference sequence). CDR3 length: 15 residues. Based on the CDR3 plus reference TRBV5-4 and TRBJ2-4, the full variable domain is ETGVTQSPTHLIKTRGQQVTLRCSSQSGHNTVSWYQQALGQGPQFIFQYYREEENGRGNFPPRFSGLQFPNYSSELNVNALELDDSALYLCASSREGSAKNIQYFGAGTRLSVL.